The T cell receptor beta chain under discussion was sequenced for a study of shared clonotypes between healthy human individuals. Study-level background: Researchers drew samples from two women and a few men aged 18 to 49.

CD4+ cells yielded CD45RA+ naive and CD45RA-negative memory subsets. V dropped 8 bases and J dropped 0; count of bases not matched to a gene: 9. CDR3 length: 14 amino acids. The V gene's germline CDR1 is GTSNPN and CDR2 SVGIG (reference sequence). The study ran the assay at deep level. Sorted-subset replicate PCR reactions contained roughly 200 ng DNA, corresponding to some 29,000 T cell genomes. TCRdb keeps only in-frame clones here, not all; method: immunoSEQ multiplex PCR. The sample carries 2 million to 2.5 million clones, roughly 93% recorded once. The chain couples TRBV30 to TRBJ1-1, with TRBD1 matching over 7 bases. This clonotype was obtained from a man aged 18 to 29 in good health. Some clones in this sample may be carry-over from other donors' samples. The source material was naive CD4+ T cells from PBMCs. Regarding subset: CD45RA+ positively selected. CDR3 DNA sequence: TGTGCCCTCGGACAGGAGGTTTTGAACACTGAAGCTTTCTTT. Protein product: CALGQEVLNTEAFF.